Following are 27 T cell receptor beta chains from one sample sequenced in a study of CD8+ T cells in alopecia areata. Following RNA extraction, reverse transcription yielded cDNA that acted as the sequencing template. Measured with immunoSEQ multiplex PCR; TCRdb has only the in-frame clones, and not every one. This repertoire lists around 100,000 clones without singletons; 20% sits in the top ten. The sequencing sample was made of lesional skin. Source of these receptors: a C3H/HeJ mouse with alopecia areata. Strain haplotype at MHC: H2-k.

There are a few counts of this clone. The gene names here belong to mouse. Read sequence stops 4 residues before the CDR3 end, and the germline J gene provides the missing end. The chain joins TRBV19 to TRBJ2-1; D uncertain. This CDR3 spans 13 amino acids. Per germline, CDR1 FNHDT and CDR2 SITEND (reference sequence). V was cut by 1 base and J by 6 bases, with 8 bases left in between. The CDR3 is CASSIRVGAEQFF. CDR3 DNA (partial): TGTGCCAGCAGTATAAGGGTCGGTGCT.

With respect to this clone: Mouse germline and gene names are used. With the read ending 4 residues before the CDR3 end, the germline J gene is used to fill in that end. The chain joins TRBV19 to TRBJ2-1; D is undetermined. Between the trimmed V and J ends, which lost 6 bases and 1 base, there was a span of 11 bases. The CDR3 contains 14 residues. Germline-derived CDR1 and CDR2 are FNHDT and SITEND (reference sequence). CDR3 DNA, as far as it was read: TGTGCCAGCACCCCCCCACAGAACTATGCT. Translating gives CASTPPQNYA. The entire CDR3 sequence reads CASTPPQNYAEQFF. Full variable domain (outside the CDR3, taken from reference TRBV19 and TRBJ2-1): GGIITQTPKFLIGQEGQKLTLKCQQNFNHDTMYWYRQDSGKGLRLIYYSITENDLQKGDLSEGYDASREKKSSFSLTVTSAQKNEMAVFLCASTPPQNYAEQFFGPGTRLTVL.

This clone was counted only a few times. The gene symbols are mouse symbols. The CDR3 end is not reached by the read, which stops 4 residues before it; the germline J gene fills it in. The chain joins TRBV13-3 to TRBJ1-4; 10 bases fit TRBD1. CDR1 NNHDY and CDR2 SYVADS come from the germline V gene. The CDR3 has 16 residues. V dropped 2 bases and J dropped 5; count of bases not matched to a gene: 6. CDR3 bases read: TGTGCCAGCAGTGAGACCGGGACAGGGGATAACGAA. It translates to CASSETGTGDNE. The whole CDR3 reads CASSETGTGDNERLFF.

This clone came up many times. Gene names are the mouse ones. The sequenced fragment ends 4 residues before the CDR3 boundary, so the rest is inferred from the germline J gene. The rearrangement joins TRBV13-3 to TRBJ2-7; maybe TRBD2 (6 bases). The V end was cut by 3 bases, the J end by 0 bases, with 13 bases between. The length of the CDR3 is 15 residues. Germline CDR1 reads NNHDY; CDR2 reads SYVADS. CDR3 DNA, as far as it was read: TGTGCCAGCAGTGGGCTGGGGAGGAGCTCCTAT. Protein: CASSGLGRSSY. The full-length CDR3 reads as CASSGLGRSSYEQYF.

Points on this clone: Gene names and germline match the mouse. The CDR3 end falls 4 residues outside the read, so it is completed with the germline J gene. This chain links TRBV13-1 with TRBJ2-5; 7 bases map to TRBD1. This CDR3 is 14 amino acids long. V gave up 5 bases and J gave up 2 bases; unmatched junction bases: 5. In germline, CDR1 is NSHNY, CDR2 SYGAGN. The CDR3 sequence is CASRETGSQDTQYF. Incomplete CDR3 DNA: TGTGCCAGCAGAGAGACAGGGTCCCAAGAC.

Only a few counts were recorded for this clone. The genes and germline here are from mouse. The CDR3 goes on 4 residues after the read ends, and that part is filled in from the germline J gene. The chain joins TRBV13-3 to TRBJ2-7, with TRBD2 matching 12 bases. From germline, CDR1 is NNHDY and CDR2 SYVADS. This CDR3 contains 16 residues. CDR3 bases read: TGTGCCAGCAGTGATGGGGACTGGGGGGAGCTGTAT. Protein product: CASSDGDWGELY. The whole CDR3 protein reads CASSDGDWGELYEQYF.

About this clone: Gene and germline names: mouse. The CDR3 loop is CTCRGQGNQDTQYF. CDR3 DNA (partial): TGCACCTGCAGAGGACAGGGTAACCAAGAC. This chain uses TRBV1 with TRBJ2-5, with 8 bases identical to TRBD1. Read sequence stops 4 residues before the CDR3 end, and the germline J gene provides the missing end. The V gene's germline CDR1 is NSQYPW and CDR2 LRSPGD (reference sequence). The CDR3 totals 14 residues. Germline trimming cut 6 bases from V and 0 bases from J; bases unmatched to any gene: 2.

This clone was recorded a few times. Gene and germline names: mouse. The read stops 4 residues short of the end of the CDR3; the missing end is completed from the germline J gene. The chain joins TRBV13-1 to TRBJ1-2, with D unclear. V was cut by 1 base and J by 2 bases, with 9 bases left in between. CDR3 length equals 14 residues. Germline assignment: CDR1 NSHNY and CDR2 SYGAGN. CDR3 in amino acids: CASSDFLGNSDYTF. CDR3 DNA (partial): TGTGCCAGCAGTGATTTTTTGGGGAACTCC.

Notes on this clone: At residue 12, the TCRdb protein departs from the DNA translation, so the protein shown here was derived from the DNA itself. Mouse gene names apply. The missing CDR3 end, 3 residues past where the read stops, is filled in from the germline J gene. Other DNA sequences in this specimen translate into the identical CDR3. V and J are TRBV1 and TRBJ1-3; the D gene is possibly TRBD1 (6 bases). The CDR3 loop spans 15 amino acids. The germline V gene has CDR1 NSQYPW and CDR2 LRSPGD (reference sequence). V was pared by 3 bases and J by 1 base, with 10 bases between. This chain's CDR3 is CTCSASGQSGNTLYF. Partial CDR3 DNA: TGCACCTGCAGTGCGTCGGGACAATCTGGAAATACG.

About this clone itself: The listed genes are named as in mouse. Sequencing ends 4 residues short of the CDR3 end; the germline J gene provides the rest. The rearrangement links TRBV13-3 to TRBJ2-5; 10 nucleotides align to TRBD1. This CDR3 region has 17 residues. V gave up 0 bases and J gave up 2 bases; unmatched junction bases: 6. Germline values: CDR1 NNHDY, CDR2 SYVADS. The covered CDR3 bases are TGTGCCAGCAGTGATGCAGGGGACAGGGGCCCCCAAGAC. This gives the protein CASSDAGDRGPQD. From start to end, the CDR3 is CASSDAGDRGPQDTQYF.

This clone was found a few times. Gene names and germline refer to mouse. From the germline J gene comes the end of the CDR3, since the read stops 4 residues before it. The V gene is TRBV17, the J gene TRBJ2-1; 8 bases align to TRBD2. CDR1 and CDR2 (germline): MNHDT, YYDKIL. Trimming at V came to 2 bases and at J to 3 bases, leaving 6 bases not matched to a gene. The CDR3 consists of 16 residues. The CDR3 region is CASSRRLGGTYAEQFF. The CDR3 DNA, read in part, is TGTGCTAGCAGTAGAAGGCTGGGGGGTACCTATGCT.

This clone was detected a few times. Mouse gene names and germline throughout. The CDR3 is cut off 4 residues early in the read; its end comes from the germline J gene. The V and J genes are TRBV1 and TRBJ2-7; D unclear. Germline loops: CDR1 NSQYPW, CDR2 LRSPGD (reference sequence). The CDR3 covers 13 residues. The sequenced CDR3 bases are TGCACCTGCAGTGCAGAAACAGCCGAT. Its protein product is CTCSAETAD. Given in full, the CDR3 is CTCSAETADEQYF.

This clone was detected a few times. The listed genes are named as in mouse. The read ends 4 residues early relative to the CDR3; the germline J gene fills the gap. The rearrangement links TRBV17 to TRBJ2-5, with a weak D call TRBD1 (5 bases). The CDR3 runs to 15 residues. The germline V gene has CDR1 MNHDT and CDR2 YYDKIL. The covered CDR3 bases are TGTGCTAGCAGTAGAAACCCCGGACAAAAAGAC. The encoded protein is CASSRNPGQKD. The whole CDR3 is CASSRNPGQKDTQYF. Looking up the rest from reference TRBV17 and TRBJ2-5 gives the full variable domain: DTTVKQNPRYKLARVGKPVNLICSQTMNHDTMYWYQKKPNQAPKLLLFYYDKILNREADTFEKFQSSRPNNSFCSLYIGSAGLEYSAMYLCASSRNPGQKDTQYFGPGTRLLVL.

A word on this clone: Gene names and germline refer to mouse. The CDR3 is cut off 4 residues early in the read; its end comes from the germline J gene. Other DNA sequences from this sample encode an identical CDR3 as well. The rearrangement joins TRBV13-3 to TRBJ2-7; TRBD1 matches 11 bases. Trimming removed 5 bases from V and 2 bases from J; junction bases left unmatched: 3. The CDR3 extends over 14 amino acids. The V gene's germline CDR1 is NNHDY and CDR2 SYVADS. CDR3 in amino acids: CASSVGQGAYEQYF. The CDR3 DNA, read in part, is TGTGCCAGCAGCGTGGGACAGGGGGCCTAT.

As for this clone: Gene and germline names: mouse. The read gets to within 4 residues of the CDR3 end, and the germline J gene fills in the rest. Additional DNA sequences in this sample encode the identical CDR3. The chain has TRBV13-3 and TRBJ2-4; perhaps TRBD2 as D (7 bases). Germline V gives CDR1 NNHDY, CDR2 SYVADS. The CDR3 runs to 16 residues. V was trimmed by 1 base and J by 0 bases, leaving 12 bases between them. The CDR3 protein is CASSDLGGASQNTLYF. The covered CDR3 bases are TGTGCCAGCAGTGATTTGGGGGGCGCAAGTCAAAAC.

With respect to this clone: The protein recorded in TCRdb does not match the translated DNA at residue 14; the protein presented here comes from translating the DNA. Each gene name is a mouse one. From the germline J gene comes the end of the CDR3, since the read stops 3 residues before it. V and J are TRBV13-3 and TRBJ1-6, with 9 positions matching TRBD1. TRBJ1-6 is an ORF for which the function is uncertain. Germline loops: CDR1 NNHDY, CDR2 SYVADS. The CDR3 is 17 residues long. V was clipped by 7 bases and J by 0 bases; unmatched bases: 8. The CDR3 sequence: CASRGQGFLSYNSPLYF. Incomplete CDR3 DNA: TGTGCCAGCCGGGGACAGGGTTTTCTTTCCTATAATTCGCCC.

This clone was counted many times. Any gene name here is a mouse gene name. The read ends 4 residues before the CDR3 terminus; that terminus is restored from the germline J gene. The chain recombines TRBV13-3 with TRBJ2-5; a weak D match, TRBD1 (7 bases). Trimming removed 0 bases from V and 2 bases from J, with 10 bases in between. Per the germline V gene, CDR1 is NNHDY and CDR2 is SYVADS. This CDR3 region has 15 residues. The CDR3 DNA, read in part, is TGTGCCAGCAGTGATGCGAGGGGGCGCCAAGAC. Its translation: CASSDARGRQD. The full CDR3 is CASSDARGRQDTQYF.

This clone came up a few times. The gene symbols are mouse symbols. The CDR3 extends 4 residues past the end of the read, so its final part is completed from the germline J gene. This sequence joins TRBV13-2 and TRBJ2-1; a weak D match, TRBD1 (5 bases). This CDR3 has 14 amino acids. Germline CDR1 is NNHNN and CDR2 is SYGAGS (reference sequence). The sequenced CDR3 bases are TGTGCCAGCGGTGATGCCGGCAGGGAGGCT. This gives the protein CASGDAGREA. The whole CDR3 protein is CASGDAGREAEQFF.

About this clone itself: Gene names are mouse gene names. The read stops 4 residues short of the end of the CDR3; the missing end is completed from the germline J gene. This chain connects TRBV1 to TRBJ1-2; maybe TRBD1 (6 bases). The CDR3 length is 16 residues. The germline V gene has CDR1 NSQYPW and CDR2 LRSPGD (reference sequence). The V gene lost 6 bases and the J gene lost 0 bases, with 17 bases spanning the gap. The part of the CDR3 DNA that was read is TGCACCTGCAGCAACAGGGCAGGGAGTGCAAACTCC. Protein product: CTCSNRAGSANS. The CDR3 in full is CTCSNRAGSANSDYTF.

This clone turned up a few times. Gene names and germline refer to mouse. The read gets to within 4 residues of the CDR3 end, and the germline J gene fills in the rest. V is TRBV13-1 and J is TRBJ2-7; no clear D. The CDR3 is made up of 13 amino acids. Germline CDR1 NSHNY, CDR2 SYGAGN. The CDR3 reads CASSDATDYEQYF. The CDR3 DNA, read in part, is TGTGCCAGCAGTGATGCCACAGATTAT.

A note on this clone: Mouse gene names apply. The sequence runs out 4 residues before the end of the CDR3; the remainder is reconstructed from the germline J gene. The chain combines TRBV14 with TRBJ2-7; no clear D gene. V was trimmed by 2 bases and J by 0 bases, leaving 6 bases between them. This CDR3 region has 13 residues. From germline, CDR1 is SGHDT and CDR2 FRDEAV. Partial CDR3 DNA: TGTGCCAGCAGTTTAGGGTTCTCCTAT. Protein sequence: CASSLGFSY. From start to end, the CDR3 is CASSLGFSYEQYF.

At least ten counts were recorded for this clone. Here the gene names and germline are mouse. The read finishes 4 residues shy of the CDR3 end, and the germline J gene is used to complete it. V and J are TRBV19 and TRBJ1-1, with 8 bases matching TRBD1. CDR1 is FNHDT, CDR2 SITEND, per germline (reference sequence). The CDR3 is 13 amino acids. Incomplete CDR3 DNA: TGTGCCAGCAGTATCCGACAGGGGACA. Translation gives CASSIRQGT. The whole CDR3 protein is CASSIRQGTEVFF.

This clone was seen a handful of times. Here the gene names and germline are mouse. The read finishes 4 residues shy of the CDR3 end, and the germline J gene is used to complete it. This chain links TRBV1 with TRBJ1-1; 8 bases line up with TRBD1. Germline CDR1 is NSQYPW and CDR2 is LRSPGD (reference sequence). The CDR3 covers 15 residues. V shed 2 bases, J shed 4 bases, and the junction held 6 bases outside the gene matches. The CDR3: CTCSAQGARITEVFF. The CDR3 DNA, read in part, is TGCACCTGCAGTGCACAGGGGGCGCGGATCACA. The complete variable domain, with remaining parts taken from reference TRBV1 and TRBJ1-1, reads VTLLEQNPRWRLVPRGQAVNLRCILKNSQYPWMSWYQQDLQKQLQWLFTLRSPGDKEVKSLPGADYLATRVTDTELRLQVANMSQGRTLYCTCSAQGARITEVFFGKGTRLTVV.

Remarks on this clone: Gene names are mouse gene names. The CDR3 DNA, read in part, is TGTGCCAGCAGCCGCAACTGGGGGGGAGGGAAC. Protein: CASSRNWGGGN. The entire CDR3 is CASSRNWGGGNTLYF. The chain is built from TRBV13-3 and TRBJ2-4; 10 nucleotides align to TRBD2. The read halts 4 residues ahead of the CDR3 end, with the missing end drawn from the germline J gene. Looked up from germline, CDR1 is NNHDY and CDR2 is SYVADS. This CDR3 has 15 residues.

This clone was counted between two and nine times. Gene names are mouse gene names. The read terminates 4 residues ahead of where the CDR3 ends, so the germline J gene completes it. In the same sample, other DNA sequences code for this CDR3. This chain connects TRBV19 to TRBJ2-4; 10 positions match TRBD1. This CDR3 region has 15 residues. Germline V lookup: CDR1 FNHDT, CDR2 SITEND (reference sequence). V shed 5 bases, J shed 0 bases, and the junction held 3 bases outside the gene matches. The CDR3 is CASSRDRGSQNTLYF. CDR3 DNA (partial): TGTGCCAGCAGCCGGGACAGGGGTAGTCAAAAC.

This clone was seen many times. Gene labels here are mouse ones. The read falls 4 residues short of the CDR3 end, and the missing part is taken from the germline J gene. V is TRBV13-3 and J is TRBJ2-2; TRBD1 matches 8 bases. CDR3 length: 16 residues. V lost 3 bases, J lost 3 bases, and 7 bases stayed unmatched. CDR1 is NNHDY and CDR2 is SYVADS in the germline V gene. This CDR3 is CASSVPGQADTGQLYF. The sequenced CDR3 bases are TGTGCCAGCAGTGTACCGGGACAGGCGGACACCGGG.

This clone has more than one count but fewer than ten. Gene names and germline match the mouse. The CDR3 extends 4 residues past the end of the read, so its final part is completed from the germline J gene. The chain links TRBV1 to TRBJ2-7; 10 nucleotides match TRBD1. CDR1 is NSQYPW and CDR2 is LRSPGD in the germline V gene (reference sequence). The length of the CDR3 is 15 residues. J was trimmed by 3 bases and V by 5 bases; bases with no gene match: 7. The CDR3 here is CTCSSPGQGSYEQYF. CDR3 bases read: TGCACCTGCAGTTCCCCGGGACAGGGGAGCTAT.